This is a list of T cell receptor beta chains from one sample in a study of OX40 agonist ivuxolimab in advanced cancers. The data were produced by immunoSEQ multiplex PCR, yet TCRdb's version contains in-frame clones alone and is incomplete. The repertoire holds 95,000 to 150,000 clones, with just over 90% as singletons. The sample consisted of CD4+ or CD8+ T cells sorted from blood, taken in a trial of the OX40 agonist ivuxolimab. Source of these receptors: an adult with an advanced solid tumor such as melanoma, head and neck, liver or kidney cancer. Each CDR3 is given with its conserved first and last residue. A D gene is named only where the DNA matches it firmly. Some rows mark clone size as missing; the rest say once, few, many or name a class of expanded clone.

-,TRBV6-5,TRBJ1-4,once,CASSHHRATNEKLFF,TGTGCCAGCAGTCACCACAGGGCAACTAATGAAAAACTGTTTTTT
-,TRBV5-6,TRBJ2-5,-,CASSSPTVQETQYF,TGTGCCAGCAGTTCGCCGACAGTCCAAGAGACCCAGTACTTC
-,TRBV4-1,TRBJ1-6,-,CASSQREGNSPLHF,TGCGCCAGCAGCCAAAGAGAGGGTAATTCACCCCTCCACTTT
-,TRBV9,TRBJ1-1,-,CASSVGSGSTHTEAFF,TGTGCCAGCAGCGTAGGAAGTGGGTCGACACACACTGAAGCTTTCTTT
-,TRBV6-5,TRBJ1-1,-,CASSGIGNTEAFF,TGTGCCAGCAGTGGAATCGGGAACACTGAAGCTTTCTTT
-,TRBV2,TRBJ1-2,-,CASSEDGNYGYTF,TGTGCCAGCAGTGAAGACGGGAACTATGGCTACACCTTC
TRBD2,TRBV7-2,TRBJ2-5,-,CASSSGLVLETQYF,TGTGCCAGCAGCTCGGGACTAGTCTTAGAGACCCAGTACTTC
-,TRBV27,TRBJ2-5,-,CASSLSKDSYYQETQYF,TGTGCCAGCAGTTTATCGAAGGACAGCTACTACCAAGAGACCCAGTACTTC
TRBD2,TRBV7-3,TRBJ2-1,-,CASSLVPLGTSGYNEQFF,TGTGCCAGCAGCTTAGTCCCACTCGGGACTAGCGGGTACAATGAGCAGTTCTTC
-,TRBV6-6,TRBJ1-1,-,CASSRGGRTEAFF,TGTGCCAGCAGTAGGGGAGGAAGAACTGAAGCTTTCTTT
TRBD2,TRBV27,TRBJ2-1,once,CASSPRLAGATSSYNEQFF,TGTGCCAGCAGTCCTCGACTAGCGGGAGCTACAAGCTCCTACAATGAGCAGTTCTTC
-,TRBV6-1,TRBJ1-3,-,CANSLGAGNTIYF,TGTGCCAACAGTCTGGGAGCTGGAAACACCATATATTTT
-,TRBV29-1,TRBJ2-3,-,CSVEPGGDTQYF,TGCAGCGTTGAGCCTGGCGGTGATACGCAGTATTTT
-,TRBV5-1,TRBJ2-1,-,CASSLGSSYNEQFF,TGCGCCAGCAGCTTGGGTAGCTCCTACAATGAGCAGTTCTTC
TRBD1,TRBV2,TRBJ1-3,-,CASSQQGGLYNTIYF,TGTGCCAGCAGTCAACAGGGGGGCCTCTACAACACCATATATTTT
-,TRBV6-4,TRBJ2-1,-,CASSDSPGSMHEQFF,TGTGCCAGCAGTGACTCGCCAGGCTCGATGCATGAGCAGTTCTTC
-,TRBV10-1,TRBJ2-2,-,CASPFVQANTGELFF,TGCGCCAGCCCGTTCGTACAGGCCAACACCGGGGAGCTGTTTTTT
-,TRBV28,TRBJ1-1,-,CASSLLGYNTEAFF,TGTGCCAGCAGTTTGCTAGGGTACAACACTGAAGCTTTCTTT
-,TRBV6-6,TRBJ1-1,-,CASSSPGLRITEAFF,TGTGCCAGCAGCTCCCCGGGCCTTAGGATCACTGAAGCTTTCTTT
-,TRBV2,TRBJ1-1,-,CASSRGAYPEAFF,TGTGCCAGCAGTCGGGGGGCCTATCCTGAAGCTTTCTTT
-,TRBV5-1,TRBJ2-2,-,CASSLSLNTGELFF,TGCGCCAGCAGCTTATCCCTGAACACCGGGGAGCTGTTTTTT
-,TRBV2,TRBJ2-3,-,CASSGGVADTQYF,TGTGCCAGCAGTGGGGGTGTCGCAGATACGCAGTATTTT
-,TRBV5-1,TRBJ2-7,once,CASSLMAGSAYEQYF,TGCGCCAGCAGCCTCATGGCAGGGTCGGCCTACGAGCAGTACTTC
TRBD2,TRBV6-5,TRBJ2-1,-,CASSSGTSGNNEQFF,TGTGCCAGCAGTTCCGGGACTAGCGGAAACAATGAGCAGTTCTTC
TRBD2,TRBV7-2,TRBJ2-1,-,CASSLAYSGRGDEQFF,TGTGCCAGCAGCTTAGCGTATAGCGGGAGAGGGGATGAGCAGTTCTTC
TRBD2,TRBV4-1,TRBJ2-5,-,CASSQGRALAGGGQETQYF,TGCGCCAGCAGCCAAGGCCGGGCTCTAGCGGGAGGGGGCCAAGAGACCCAGTACTTC
-,TRBV6-5,TRBJ2-1,-,CASSYRKRSVGNEQFF,TGTGCCAGCAGTTACAGGAAGAGGTCCGTGGGCAATGAGCAGTTCTTC
TRBD2,TRBV28,TRBJ2-2,-,CASSYPRDYLSNTGELFF,TGTGCCAGCAGTTACCCAAGGGACTACCTATCGAACACCGGGGAGCTGTTTTTT
TRBD1,TRBV28,TRBJ1-2,-,CASSQDRVRGYTF,TGTGCCAGCAGTCAAGACAGGGTAAGAGGCTACACCTTC
-,TRBV7-2,TRBJ2-7,-,CASSLTTHSYEQYF,TGTGCCAGCAGCTTAACGACACATTCCTACGAGCAGTACTTC
-,TRBV27,TRBJ1-5,-,CASRRVGVGQPQHF,TGTGCCAGCCGGCGGGTGGGGGTGGGTCAGCCCCAGCATTTT